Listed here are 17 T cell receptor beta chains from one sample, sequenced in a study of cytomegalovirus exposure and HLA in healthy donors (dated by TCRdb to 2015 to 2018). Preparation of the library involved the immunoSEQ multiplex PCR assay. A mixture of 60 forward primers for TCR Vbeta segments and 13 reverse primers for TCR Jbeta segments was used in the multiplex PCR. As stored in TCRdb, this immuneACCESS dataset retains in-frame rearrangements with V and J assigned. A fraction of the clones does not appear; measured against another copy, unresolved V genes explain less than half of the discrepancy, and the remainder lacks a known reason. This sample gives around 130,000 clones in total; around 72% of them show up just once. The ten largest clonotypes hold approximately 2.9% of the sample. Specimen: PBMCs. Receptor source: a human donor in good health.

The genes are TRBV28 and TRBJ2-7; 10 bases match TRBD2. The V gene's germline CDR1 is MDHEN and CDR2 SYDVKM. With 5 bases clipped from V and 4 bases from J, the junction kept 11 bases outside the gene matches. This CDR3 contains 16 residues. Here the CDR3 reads CASSPIAGGPTYEQYF. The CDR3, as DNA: TGTGCCAGCAGTCCAATAGCGGGAGGACCTACGTACGAGCAGTACTTC.

CDR3 amino acids: CASSHPDRASYEQYF. The CDR3 coding sequence is TGTGCCAGCAGTCACCCGGACAGGGCCTCCTACGAGCAGTACTTC. This chain uses TRBV6-6 with TRBJ2-7; TRBD1 matches 8 bases. CDR3 size: 15 residues. Trimming at V came to 5 bases and at J to 0 bases, leaving 6 bases not matched to a gene. Germline V gene sequence: CDR1 MNHNY, CDR2 SVGAGI (reference sequence).

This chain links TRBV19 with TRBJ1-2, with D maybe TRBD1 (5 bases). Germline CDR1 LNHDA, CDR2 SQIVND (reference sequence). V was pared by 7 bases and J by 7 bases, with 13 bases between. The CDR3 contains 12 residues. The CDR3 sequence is CASTQGKSGYTF. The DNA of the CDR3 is TGTGCCAGTACCCAGGGTAAAAGTGGCTACACCTTC.

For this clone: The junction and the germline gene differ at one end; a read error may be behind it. CDR3 coding DNA: TGTTCCAGCAGCTCGCGTGGACAGGGGGCTTACGAGCAGTACTTC. Translating gives CSSSSRGQGAYEQYF. The gene calls are TRBV7-9 and TRBJ2-7; 11 positions match TRBD1. The length of the CDR3 is 15 residues. CDR1 and CDR2 from the germline V gene are SEHNR and FQNEAQ (reference sequence).

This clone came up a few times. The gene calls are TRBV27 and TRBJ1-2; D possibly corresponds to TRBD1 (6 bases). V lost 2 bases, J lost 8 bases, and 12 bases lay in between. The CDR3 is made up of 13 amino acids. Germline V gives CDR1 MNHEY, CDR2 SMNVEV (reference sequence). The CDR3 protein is CASSLPGDNGYTF. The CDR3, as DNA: TGTGCCAGCAGTTTACCAGGGGACAACGGCTACACCTTC.

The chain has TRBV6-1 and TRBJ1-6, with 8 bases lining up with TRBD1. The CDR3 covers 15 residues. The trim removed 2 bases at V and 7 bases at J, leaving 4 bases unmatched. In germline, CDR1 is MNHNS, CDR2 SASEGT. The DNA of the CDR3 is TGTGCCAGCAGTGAAAATACAGGGGGGAATTCACCCCTCCACTTT. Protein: CASSENTGGNSPLHF.

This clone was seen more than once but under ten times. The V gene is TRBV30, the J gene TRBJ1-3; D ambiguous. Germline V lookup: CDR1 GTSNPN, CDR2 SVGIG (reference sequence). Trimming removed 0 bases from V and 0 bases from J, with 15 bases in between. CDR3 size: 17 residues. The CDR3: CAWSVLVPSSSGNTIYF. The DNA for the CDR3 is TGTGCCTGGAGTGTACTTGTTCCCTCGAGCTCTGGAAACACCATATATTTT.

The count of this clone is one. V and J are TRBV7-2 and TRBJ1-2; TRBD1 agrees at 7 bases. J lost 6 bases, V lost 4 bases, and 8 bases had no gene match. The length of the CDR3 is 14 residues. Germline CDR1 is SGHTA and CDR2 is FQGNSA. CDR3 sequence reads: CASSYPTGFNGYTF. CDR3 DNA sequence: TGTGCCAGCAGCTACCCGACAGGGTTCAATGGCTACACCTTC. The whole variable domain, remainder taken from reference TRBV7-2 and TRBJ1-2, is GAGVSQSPSNKVTEKGKDVELRCDPISGHTALYWYRQSLGQGLEFLIYFQGNSAPDKSGLPSDRFSAERTGGSVSTLTIQRTQQEDSAVYLCASSYPTGFNGYTFGSGTRLTVV.

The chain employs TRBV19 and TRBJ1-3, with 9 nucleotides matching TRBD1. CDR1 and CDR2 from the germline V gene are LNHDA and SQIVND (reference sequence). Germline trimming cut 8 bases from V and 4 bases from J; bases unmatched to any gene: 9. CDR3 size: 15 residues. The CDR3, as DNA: TGTGCCAGTCAACAGGGGGCCGATTCGGGAAACACCATATATTTT. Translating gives CASQQGADSGNTIYF.

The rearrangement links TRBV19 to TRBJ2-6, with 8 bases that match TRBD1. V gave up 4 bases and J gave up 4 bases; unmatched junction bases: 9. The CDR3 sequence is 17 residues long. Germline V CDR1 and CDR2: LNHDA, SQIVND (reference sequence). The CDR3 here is CASSKDRVGAGANVLTF. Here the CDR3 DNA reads TGTGCCAGTAGTAAGGACAGGGTAGGAGCCGGGGCCAACGTCCTGACTTTC.

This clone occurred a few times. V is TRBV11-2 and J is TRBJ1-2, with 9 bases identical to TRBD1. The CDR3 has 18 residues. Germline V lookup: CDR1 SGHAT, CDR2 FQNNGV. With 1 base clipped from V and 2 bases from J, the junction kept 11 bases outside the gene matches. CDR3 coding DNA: TGTGCCAGCAGCTTAGGTTTTAGGTTACAGGGGGCGAACTATGGCTACACCTTC. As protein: CASSLGFRLQGANYGYTF.

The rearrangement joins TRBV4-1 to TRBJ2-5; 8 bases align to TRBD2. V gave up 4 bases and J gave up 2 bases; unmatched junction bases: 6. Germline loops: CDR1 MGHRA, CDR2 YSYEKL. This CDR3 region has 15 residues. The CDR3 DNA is TGCGCCAGCAGCCCAGAACTAGCGGATCAAGAGACCCAGTACTTC. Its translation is CASSPELADQETQYF.

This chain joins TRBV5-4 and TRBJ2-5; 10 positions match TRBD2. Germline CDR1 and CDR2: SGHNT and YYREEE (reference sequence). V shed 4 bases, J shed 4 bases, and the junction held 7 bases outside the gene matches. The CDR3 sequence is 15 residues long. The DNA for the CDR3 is TGTGCCAGCAGCGATCAGCGGGAGGGAGGAGAGACCCAGTACTTC. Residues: CASSDQREGGETQYF.

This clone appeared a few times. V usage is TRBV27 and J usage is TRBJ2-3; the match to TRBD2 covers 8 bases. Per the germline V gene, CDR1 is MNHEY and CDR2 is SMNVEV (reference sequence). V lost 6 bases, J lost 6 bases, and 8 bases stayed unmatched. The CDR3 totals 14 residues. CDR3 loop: CASSIAGSLDTQYF. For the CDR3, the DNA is TGTGCCAGCAGCATAGCGGGATCGCTGGATACGCAGTATTTT.

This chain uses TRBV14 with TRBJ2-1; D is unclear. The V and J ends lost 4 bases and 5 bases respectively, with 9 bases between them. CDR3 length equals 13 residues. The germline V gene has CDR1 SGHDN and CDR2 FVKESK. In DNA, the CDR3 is TGTGCCAGCAGCCCAAGGCGGAACAATGAGCAGTTCTTC. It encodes CASSPRRNNEQFF.

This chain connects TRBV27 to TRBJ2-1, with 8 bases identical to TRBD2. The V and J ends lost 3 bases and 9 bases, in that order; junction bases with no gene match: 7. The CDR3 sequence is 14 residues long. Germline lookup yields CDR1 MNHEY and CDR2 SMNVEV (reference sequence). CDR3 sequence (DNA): TGTGCCAGCAGTTTTCTCGGGAGGGCATCTGAGCAGTTCTTC. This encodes CASSFLGRASEQFF.

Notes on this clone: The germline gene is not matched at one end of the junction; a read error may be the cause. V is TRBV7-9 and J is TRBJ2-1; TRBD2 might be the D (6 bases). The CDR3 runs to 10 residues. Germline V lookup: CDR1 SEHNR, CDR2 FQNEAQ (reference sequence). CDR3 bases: TGTTCCAGCAGCTTCTTAGCGGAGTTCTTC. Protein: CSSSFLAEFF.